This T cell receptor (beta chain) appears in the sequencing data of a study of early T cells in non-severe SARS-CoV-2 infection. The V gene's germline CDR1 is SGHVS and CDR2 FQNEAQ. Trimming removed 1 base from V and 7 bases from J, with 14 bases in between. The CDR3 contains 16 residues. Study results and limitations: VDJdb matching favored anti-spike CD8 responses, missing private and CD4 specificities.

Many counts were recorded for this clonotype. No antigen is known for it. TCRdb called the 5' RACE reads again in MiXCR, with one record for every CDR3 protein. Of about 120,000 distinct CDR3 sequences in the sample, around 13% were seen once. The TCR originated in an adult who was a healthcare worker with PCR-confirmed SARS-CoV-2 infection or an uninfected control (not recorded which). The chain has TRBV7-8 and TRBJ1-6, with unresolved D. The input for sequencing was whole blood, taken at baseline. The DNA of the CDR3 is TGTGCCAGCAGCTTAGATCCCAGGAGCCGCAATTCACCCCTCCACTTT. It specifies CASSLDPRSRNSPLHF.